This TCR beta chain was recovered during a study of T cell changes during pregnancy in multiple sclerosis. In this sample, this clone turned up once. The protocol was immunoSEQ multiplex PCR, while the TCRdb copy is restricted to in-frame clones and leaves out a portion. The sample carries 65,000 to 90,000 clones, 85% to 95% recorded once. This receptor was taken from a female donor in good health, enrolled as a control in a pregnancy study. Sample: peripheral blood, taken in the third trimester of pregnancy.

The chain's CDR3 is CASSSPNQGNEQFF. The CDR3, as DNA: TGTGCCAGCAGCTCCCCAAACCAGGGCAATGAGCAGTTCTTC. V gene TRBV5-4 combines with J gene TRBJ2-1; D might be TRBD1 (5 bases). The V gene lost 3 bases and the J gene lost 6 bases, with 13 bases spanning the gap. Germline CDR1 is SGHNT and CDR2 is YYREEE (reference sequence). The CDR3 runs 14 residues.